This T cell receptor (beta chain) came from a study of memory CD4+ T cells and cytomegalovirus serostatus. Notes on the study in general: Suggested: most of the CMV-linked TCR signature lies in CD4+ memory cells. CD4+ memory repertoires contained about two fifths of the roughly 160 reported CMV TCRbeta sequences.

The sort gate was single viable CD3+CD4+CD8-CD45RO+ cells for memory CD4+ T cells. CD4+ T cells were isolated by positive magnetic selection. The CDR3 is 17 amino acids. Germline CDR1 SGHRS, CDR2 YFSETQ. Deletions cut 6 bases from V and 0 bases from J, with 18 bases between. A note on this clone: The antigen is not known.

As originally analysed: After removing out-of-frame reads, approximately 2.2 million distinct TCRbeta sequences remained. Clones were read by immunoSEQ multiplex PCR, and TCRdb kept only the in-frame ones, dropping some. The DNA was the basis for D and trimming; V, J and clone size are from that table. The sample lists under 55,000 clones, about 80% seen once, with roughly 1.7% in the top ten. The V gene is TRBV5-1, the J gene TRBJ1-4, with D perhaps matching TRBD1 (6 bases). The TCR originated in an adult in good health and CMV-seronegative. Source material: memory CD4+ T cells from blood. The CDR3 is CASTESQGTATNEKLFF. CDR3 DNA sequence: TGCGCCAGCACCGAATCCCAGGGGACCGCAACTAATGAAAAACTGTTTTTT.